This T cell receptor beta chain was sequenced in a study of cytomegalovirus exposure and HLA in healthy donors. PCR used 60 Vbeta primers and 13 Jbeta primers. Libraries were prepared by immunoSEQ multiplex PCR; TCRdb keeps only in-frame clonotypes and omits some of them. Of 150,000 or so clones listed, approximately 80% were seen once; the top ten hold roughly 2%. V shed 4 bases, J shed 0 bases, and the junction held 5 bases outside the gene matches. The CDR3 sequence is 18 residues long. Germline lookup yields CDR1 LGHNA and CDR2 YNFKEQ. This sequence was found in a middle-aged man in good health and CMV-seropositive. Sequencing was carried out using PBMCs. The V call is TRBV4-2, the J call TRBJ2-6, with 11 bases matching TRBD2. In DNA, the CDR3 is TGTGCCAGCAGCCTGCTAGCGGGGGGCTCCTCTGGGGCCAACGTCCTGACTTTC. As protein: CASSLLAGGSSGANVLTF.